Shown below are 27 T cell receptor beta chains from a single sample sequenced in a study of T-cell reconstitution after alpha-beta-depleted transplantation in children. Unique molecular identifiers were used in preparing the TCRbeta library. Each CDR3 protein is one row after TCRdb ran MiXCR on the PCR reads. The data show a few hundred thousand distinct CDR3 sequences, roughly 17% seen once. The material sequenced was PBMCs, mostly from graft donor cells, taken 360 days after TCRalphabeta/CD19-depleted stem cell transplant. The receptors originated from a boy younger than two who had a stem cell transplant for Wiskott-Aldrich syndrome, so the T cells may come from the graft donor.

This clonotype was observed a handful of times. This sequence joins TRBV18 and TRBJ2-3; 8 nucleotides align to TRBD1. The CDR3 is 12 residues long. The J segment lost 5 bases and the V segment lost 11 bases, leaving 6 bases of the junction unmatched. CDR1 is KGHSH, CDR2 LQKENI, per germline. The CDR3 region has the DNA TGTGCCTCCTCCAGGGGGCAAGATACGCAGTATTTT. Its protein product is CASSRGQDTQYF.

V and J are TRBV6-5 and TRBJ2-7; D is uncertain. The germline V gene encodes CDR1 MNHEY and CDR2 SVGAGI. The length of the CDR3 is 15 residues. The V end was cut by 2 bases, the J end by 3 bases, with 14 bases between. In DNA form, the CDR3 reads TGTGCCAGCAGTTACAGTTGGCAGCCCAGCTACGAGCAGTACTTC. Its translation is CASSYSWQPSYEQYF.

The sample holds one count of this clonotype. This sequence joins TRBV6-2 or TRBV6-3 and TRBJ2-3; 8 positions agree with TRBD2. CDR1 is MNHEY and CDR2 is SVGEGT in the germline V gene. J gave up 6 bases and V 2 bases, and 16 bases lay outside the gene matches. The CDR3 length is 18 residues. The CDR3 DNA reads as TGTGCCAGCAGTTACGAGACCCTCGGCGGGGGGCGGAGGGATACGCAGTATTTT. Translation: CASSYETLGGGRRDTQYF.

This chain joins TRBV7-2 and TRBJ2-5; D may be TRBD2 (6 bases). V lost 1 base and J lost 3, with 15 bases in between. This CDR3 region has 16 residues. Germline CDR1 is SGHTA and CDR2 is FQGNSA. The CDR3 spells CASSLGRGYGEETQYF. Here the CDR3 DNA reads TGTGCCAGCAGCTTAGGGAGGGGCTATGGGGAAGAGACCCAGTACTTC. Full variable domain (missing parts from reference TRBV7-2 and TRBJ2-5): GAGVSQSPSNKVTEKGKDVELRCDPISGHTALYWYRQSLGQGLEFLIYFQGNSAPDKSGLPSDRFSAERTGGSVSTLTIQRTQQEDSAVYLCASSLGRGYGEETQYFGPGTRLLVL.

This clonotype was seen more than once but under ten times. The rearrangement uses TRBV20-1 and TRBJ2-1, with D maybe TRBD1 (5 bases). This CDR3 has 12 residues. V lost 4 bases and J lost 3, with 7 bases in between. The V gene's germline CDR1 is DFQATT and CDR2 SNEGSKA (reference sequence). CDR3 nucleotides: TGCAGTGCTACTAGGGGCTACAATGAGCAGTTCTTC. This sequence encodes CSATRGYNEQFF.

The V and J genes are TRBV12-3 or TRBV12-4 and TRBJ2-7, with 7 positions matching TRBD1. Trimming took 0 bases from V and 6 from J; bases not matched to a gene: 5. The CDR3 contains 14 residues. The CDR3 DNA follows: TGTGCCAGCAGTTTAGCGGGTTCAGGGGGCGAGCAGTACTTC. Translation: CASSLAGSGGEQYF.

This sequence joins TRBV30 and TRBJ2-7; D ambiguous. V lost 0 bases and J lost 3, with 12 bases in between. This CDR3 has 14 amino acids. The germline V gene encodes CDR1 GTSNPN and CDR2 SVGIG (reference sequence). CDR3 DNA sequence: TGTGCCTGGAGTGTACGGGTCCTAAGCTACGAGCAGTACTTC. Its protein product is CAWSVRVLSYEQYF.

This clonotype has a handful of counts. The CDR3 sequence is CASSFVSPGPPSGYTF. In DNA, the CDR3 is TGCGCCAGCAGCTTCGTCTCTCCGGGACCGCCGTCCGGCTACACCTTC. V is TRBV5-1 and J is TRBJ1-2; possibly TRBD1 for D (5 bases). Germline V lookup: CDR1 SGHRS, CDR2 YFSETQ. The CDR3 is 16 amino acids. V shed 2 bases and J shed 8 bases, with 22 bases lying between them.

The chain is built from TRBV6-5 and TRBJ2-7; 8 nucleotides agree with TRBD2. The germline V gene has CDR1 MNHEY and CDR2 SVGAGI. The ends lost 0 bases at V and 7 bases at J; junction bases unmatched: 8. The CDR3 runs 15 residues. CDR3 sequence reads: CASSYSPGGPREQYF. CDR3 DNA: TGTGCCAGCAGTTACTCGCCGGGGGGGCCGCGAGAGCAGTACTTC.

V is TRBV11-2 and J is TRBJ2-5, with a tentative D call TRBD1 (6 bases). Germline CDR1 is SGHAT and CDR2 is FQNNGV. There are 14 residues in the CDR3. Trimming removed 5 bases at V and 4 bases at J, with 14 bases between. This CDR3 is CASSAQGNRETQYF. DNA for the CDR3: TGTGCCAGCAGCGCACAGGGTAATCGAGAGACCCAGTACTTC.

This chain connects TRBV25-1 to TRBJ2-1; 12 bases map to TRBD2. In germline, CDR1 is MGHDK, CDR2 SYGVNS. This CDR3 is 18 amino acids long. Losses at the gene ends were 5 bases for V and 2 bases for J; bases not matched to a gene: 10. The CDR3 loop reads CASSTSSGRAITYNEQFF. For the CDR3, the DNA is TGTGCCAGCAGTACCTCTAGCGGGAGGGCCATAACCTACAATGAGCAGTTCTTC.

This clonotype was detected a few times. This chain connects TRBV20-1 to TRBJ2-1; 7 bases map to TRBD1. V gave up 2 bases and J gave up 13 bases; unmatched junction bases: 11. The germline CDR1 and CDR2 sequences are DFQATT and SNEGSKA (reference sequence). CDR3 length equals 13 residues. CDR3 amino acids: CSARRGPKGAQFF. CDR3 sequence (DNA): TGCAGTGCTAGAAGGGGGCCAAAGGGTGCACAGTTCTTC.

This clonotype has only a few counts. The rearrangement uses TRBV5-1 and TRBJ1-4, with D perhaps TRBD1 (5 bases). Germline V gene lookup returns CDR1 SGHRS and CDR2 YFSETQ. V was cut by 0 bases and J by 8 bases, with 17 bases left in between. The CDR3 length is 16 residues. CDR3 sequence: CASSLAGDRSNEKLFF. The CDR3 bases are TGCGCCAGCAGCTTGGCCGGTGACAGAAGTAACGAAAAACTGTTTTTT.

This clonotype was found many times. The rearrangement links TRBV6-5 to TRBJ2-1; tentative D call: TRBD1 (5 bases). This CDR3 comprises 15 residues. Germline assignment: CDR1 MNHEY and CDR2 SVGAGI. Trimming removed 2 bases at V and 6 bases at J, with 14 bases between. The CDR3 DNA reads as TGTGCCAGCAGTTACGCGACACAGGTGATCAATGAGCAGTTCTTC. This sequence encodes CASSYATQVINEQFF.

This clonotype was counted a few times. CDR3 amino acids: CASSSLGLARDEQYF. DNA for the CDR3: TGTGCCAGCAGCTCCCTAGGACTAGCGCGCGACGAGCAGTACTTC. This chain connects TRBV11-2 to TRBJ2-7; 9 bases agree with TRBD2. The J segment lost 5 bases and the V segment lost 4 bases, leaving 9 bases of the junction unmatched. Germline assignment: CDR1 SGHAT and CDR2 FQNNGV. The CDR3 is 15 amino acids. Complete variable domain (other parts from reference TRBV11-2 and TRBJ2-7): EAGVAQSPRYKIIEKRQSVAFWCNPISGHATLYWYQQILGQGPKLLIQFQNNGVVDDSQLPKDRFSAERLKGVDSTLKIQPAKLEDSAVYLCASSSLGLARDEQYFGPGTRLTVT.

This clonotype was seen a few times. The chain recombines TRBV12-3 or TRBV12-4 with TRBJ2-7, with TRBD2 matching over 9 bases. This CDR3 has 16 residues. The trim removed 6 bases at V and 2 bases at J, leaving 11 bases unmatched. The CDR3 is CASRGLERGAPYEQYF. In DNA, the CDR3 is TGTGCCAGCAGGGGACTTGAGCGGGGGGCTCCCTACGAGCAGTACTTC.

In its sample, this clonotype was seen many times. The chain links TRBV6-2 or TRBV6-3 to TRBJ2-1; TRBD2 agrees at 10 bases. The CDR3 is 16 residues long. With 1 base clipped from V and 9 bases from J, the junction kept 9 bases outside the gene matches. CDR1 and CDR2 from the germline V gene are MNHEY and SVGEGT. This CDR3 reads CASSYWGLAKGGEQFF. CDR3 coding DNA: TGTGCCAGCAGTTACTGGGGACTAGCGAAAGGAGGTGAGCAGTTCTTC.

The chain couples TRBV10-3 to TRBJ2-1; the D gene is possibly TRBD2 (5 bases). V was pared by 3 bases and J by 2 bases, with 11 bases between. CDR1 is ENHRY, CDR2 SYGVKD, per germline. The CDR3 is 15 residues long. This CDR3 reads CAISDEGFTYNEQFF. CDR3 coding DNA: TGTGCCATCAGTGATGAGGGCTTCACCTACAATGAGCAGTTCTTC.

This clonotype was detected ten times or more. CDR3 region: CASSLGFLSYNEQFF. The CDR3 DNA is TGTGCCAGCAGCTTAGGATTTCTATCCTACAATGAGCAGTTCTTC. The rearrangement joins TRBV13 to TRBJ2-1; no clear D gene. Per germline, CDR1 PRHDT and CDR2 FYEKMQ (reference sequence). This CDR3 has 15 amino acids. The ends were cut back, 0 bases at V and 1 base at J, with 7 bases in the middle.

This clonotype turned up a few times. CDR3 amino acids: CASSLGYPGNGEQYF. For the CDR3, the DNA is TGCGCCAGCAGCTTGGGATATCCCGGGAACGGCGAGCAGTACTTC. The chain recombines TRBV5-1 with TRBJ2-7, with D maybe TRBD2 (5 bases). Looked up from germline, CDR1 is SGHRS and CDR2 is YFSETQ. Trimming removed 0 bases from V and 6 bases from J, with 16 bases in between. This CDR3 comprises 15 residues.

The chain is built from TRBV5-6 and TRBJ2-1, with 9 bases lining up with TRBD2. V lost 2 bases and J lost 0; bases outside the gene matches: 12. There are 19 residues in the CDR3. Germline CDR1 is SGHDT and CDR2 is YYEEEE. CDR3 amino acids: CASSFPPLAGPPSYNEQFF. CDR3 nucleotide sequence: TGTGCCAGCAGCTTCCCCCCTCTAGCGGGACCCCCCTCCTACAATGAGCAGTTCTTC.

This clonotype was found a few times. The chain combines TRBV6-4 with TRBJ2-3; 9 nucleotides agree with TRBD2. The CDR3 sequence is 14 residues long. Germline trimming cut 4 bases from V and 4 bases from J; bases unmatched to any gene: 3. The V gene's germline CDR1 is MRHNA and CDR2 SNTAGT. This CDR3 reads CASSATSGPDTQYF. The DNA for the CDR3 is TGTGCCAGCAGTGCTACTAGCGGGCCAGATACGCAGTATTTT.

The V gene is TRBV13, the J gene TRBJ2-3; perhaps TRBD1 as D (5 bases). CDR1 PRHDT and CDR2 FYEKMQ come from the germline V gene (reference sequence). The CDR3 consists of 17 residues. Trimming shortened V by 5 bases and J by 1 base, and 19 bases separated the two germline ends. The DNA for the CDR3 is TGTGCCAGCAGCCCCCGTCACCAAAGGGGCTGCACAGATACGCAGTATTTT. Its protein product is CASSPRHQRGCTDTQYF. The whole variable domain, remainder taken from reference TRBV13 and TRBJ2-3, is AAGVIQSPRHLIKEKRETATLKCYPIPRHDTVYWYQQGPGQDPQFLISFYEKMQSDKGSIPDRFSAQQFSDYHSELNMSSLELGDSALYFCASSPRHQRGCTDTQYFGPGTRLTVL.

The chain combines TRBV7-9 with TRBJ2-2; D gene ambiguous. Germline V lookup: CDR1 SEHNR, CDR2 FQNEAQ (reference sequence). The CDR3 is 16 amino acids. V dropped 5 bases and J dropped 10 bases, with 23 bases sitting between them. The CDR3 region has the DNA TGTGCCAGCAGCGGACGGCCCTTTCTAAGCCTACTGGAGCTGTTTTTT. Residues: CASSGRPFLSLLELFF.

This sequence joins TRBV27 and TRBJ1-2; TRBD1 matches 8 bases. The CDR3 covers 14 residues. V lost 2 bases to trimming and J lost 7 bases; unmatched junction nucleotides: 6. CDR1 and CDR2 (germline): MNHEY, SMNVEV (reference sequence). The CDR3 spells CASSLRGTGLGYTF. The CDR3 nucleotides are TGTGCCAGCAGTTTACGGGGGACAGGTCTTGGCTACACCTTC.

The rearrangement joins TRBV7-2 to TRBJ2-7; TRBD1 aligns across 8 bases. Germline lookup yields CDR1 SGHTA and CDR2 FQGNSA. There are 20 residues in the CDR3. Trimming cost V 4 bases and J 0 bases; bases outside gene matches: 20. The CDR3 sequence: CASSSAWTGTGFESSYEQYF. In DNA, the CDR3 is TGTGCCAGCAGCTCAGCATGGACAGGGACTGGTTTCGAAAGCTCCTACGAGCAGTACTTC.

This clonotype was observed a few times. This chain uses TRBV12-3 or TRBV12-4 with TRBJ1-1, with D unresolved. The V end lost 6 bases, the J end lost 4 bases, and 15 bases lay between the germline ends. There are 14 residues in the CDR3. DNA of the CDR3: TGTGCCAGCAGCCCGTTCCAGCCTGGCACTGAAGCTTTCTTT. Its translation is CASSPFQPGTEAFF.